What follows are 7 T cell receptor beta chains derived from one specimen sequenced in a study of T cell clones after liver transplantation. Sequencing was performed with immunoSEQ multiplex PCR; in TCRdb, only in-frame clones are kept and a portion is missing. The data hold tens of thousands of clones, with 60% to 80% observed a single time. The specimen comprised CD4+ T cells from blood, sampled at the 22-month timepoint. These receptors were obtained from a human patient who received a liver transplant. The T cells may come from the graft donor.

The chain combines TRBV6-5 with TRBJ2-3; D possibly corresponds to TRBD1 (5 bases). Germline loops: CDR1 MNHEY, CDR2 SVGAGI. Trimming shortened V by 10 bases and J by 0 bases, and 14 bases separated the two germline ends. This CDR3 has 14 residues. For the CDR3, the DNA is TGTGCCACTTCAGGGTTTTCTAGCACAGATACGCAGTATTTT. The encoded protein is CATSGFSSTDTQYF.

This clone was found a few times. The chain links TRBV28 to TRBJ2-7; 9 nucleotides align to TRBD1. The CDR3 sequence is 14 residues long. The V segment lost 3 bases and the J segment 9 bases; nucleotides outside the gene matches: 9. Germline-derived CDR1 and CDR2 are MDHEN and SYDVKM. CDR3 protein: CASSFRDRVEGQYF. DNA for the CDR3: TGTGCCAGCAGTTTTCGGGACAGGGTAGAAGGGCAGTACTTC.

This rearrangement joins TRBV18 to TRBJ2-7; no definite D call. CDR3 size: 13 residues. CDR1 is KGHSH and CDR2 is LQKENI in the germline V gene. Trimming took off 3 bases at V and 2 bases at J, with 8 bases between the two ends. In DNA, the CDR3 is TGTGCCAGCTCACCTCCCTCGGCCTACGAGCAGTACTTC. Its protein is CASSPPSAYEQYF. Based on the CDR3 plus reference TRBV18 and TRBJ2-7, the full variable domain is NAGVMQNPRHLVRRRGQEARLRCSPMKGHSHVYWYRQLPEEGLKFMVYLQKENIIDESGMPKERFSAEFPKEGPSILRIQQVVRGDSAAYFCASSPPSAYEQYFGPGTRLTVT.

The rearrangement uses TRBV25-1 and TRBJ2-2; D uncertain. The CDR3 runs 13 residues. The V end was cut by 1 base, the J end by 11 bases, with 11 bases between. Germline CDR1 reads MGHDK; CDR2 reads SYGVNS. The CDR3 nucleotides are TGTGCCAGCAGTGAATTCGGGTCGACAGAGCTGTTTTTT. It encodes CASSEFGSTELFF.

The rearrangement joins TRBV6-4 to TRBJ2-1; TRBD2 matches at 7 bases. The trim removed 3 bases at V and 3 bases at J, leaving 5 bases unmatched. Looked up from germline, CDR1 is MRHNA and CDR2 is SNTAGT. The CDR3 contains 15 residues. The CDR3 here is CASSEEGGIYNEQFF. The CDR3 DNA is TGTGCCAGCAGTGAGGAGGGAGGGATCTACAATGAGCAGTTCTTC.

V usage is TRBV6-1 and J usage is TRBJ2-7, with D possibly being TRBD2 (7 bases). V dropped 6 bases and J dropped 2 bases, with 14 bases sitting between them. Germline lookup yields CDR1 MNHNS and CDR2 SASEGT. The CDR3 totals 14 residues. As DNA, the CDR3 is TGTGCCAGCAGGTTTCGGGGGGCACCCTACGAGCAGTACTTC. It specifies CASRFRGAPYEQYF.

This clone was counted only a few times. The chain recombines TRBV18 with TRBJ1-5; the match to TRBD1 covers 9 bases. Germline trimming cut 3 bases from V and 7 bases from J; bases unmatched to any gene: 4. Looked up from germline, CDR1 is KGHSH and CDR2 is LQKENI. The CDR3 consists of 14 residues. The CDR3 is CASSPGQGGQPQHF. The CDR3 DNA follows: TGTGCCAGCTCACCGGGACAGGGTGGGCAGCCCCAGCATTTT.